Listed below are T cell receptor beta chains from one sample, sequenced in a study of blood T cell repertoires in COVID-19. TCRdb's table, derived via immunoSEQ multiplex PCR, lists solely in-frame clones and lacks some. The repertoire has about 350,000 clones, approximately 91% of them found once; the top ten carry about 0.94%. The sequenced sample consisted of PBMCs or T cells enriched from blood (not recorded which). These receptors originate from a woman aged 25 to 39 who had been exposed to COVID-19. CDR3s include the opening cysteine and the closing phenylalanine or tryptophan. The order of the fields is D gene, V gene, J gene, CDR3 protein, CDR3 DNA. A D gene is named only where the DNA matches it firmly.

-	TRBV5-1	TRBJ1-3	CASSRDGWTVDGNTIYF	TGCGCCAGCAGCCGAGATGGTTGGACTGTGGATGGAAACACCATATATTTT
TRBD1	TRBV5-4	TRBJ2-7	CASSLIGGMDEQYF	TGTGCCAGCAGCTTGATAGGGGGCATGGACGAGCAGTACTTC
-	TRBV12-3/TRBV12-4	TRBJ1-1	CASSTKRNTEAFF	TGTGCCAGCAGTACGAAGAGGAACACTGAAGCTTTCTTT
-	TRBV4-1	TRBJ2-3	CASSQDHLVQYF	TGCGCCAGCAGCCAAGATCACCTAGTGCAGTATTTT
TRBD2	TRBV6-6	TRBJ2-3	CASSYSTSGDLDTQYF	TGTGCCAGCAGTTACTCGACTAGCGGTGATCTGGATACGCAGTATTTT
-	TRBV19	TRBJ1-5	CASMWGPDQPQHF	TGTGCCAGTATGTGGGGGCCCGATCAGCCCCAGCATTTT
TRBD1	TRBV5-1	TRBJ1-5	CASSLLPGQQNQPQHF	TGCGCCAGCAGTTTACTCCCGGGACAGCAAAATCAGCCCCAGCATTTT
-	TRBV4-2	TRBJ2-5	CASSQDGQPQETQYF	TGTGCCAGCAGCCAAGATGGGCAGCCCCAAGAGACCCAGTACTTC
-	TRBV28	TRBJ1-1	CASSFLGVGMNTEAFF	TGTGCCAGCAGTTTTTTAGGGGTGGGTATGAACACTGAAGCTTTCTTT
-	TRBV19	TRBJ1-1	CASSSQGNTEAFF	TGTGCCAGTAGTTCACAGGGGAACACTGAAGCTTTCTTT
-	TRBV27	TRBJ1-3	CASSEGLSIYF	TGTGCCAGCTCAGAGGGACTCTCCATATATTTT